This T cell receptor beta chain comes out of a study of blood T cell repertoires in COVID-19. Background on the study: Italy, Spain and the United States were the sources of the convalescent and acute COVID-19 samples.

Trimming took 4 bases from V and 8 from J; bases not matched to a gene: 10. Per germline, CDR1 MNHEY and CDR2 SVGAGI. The CDR3 contains 15 residues. Sequencing was performed with immunoSEQ multiplex PCR; in TCRdb, only in-frame clones are kept and a portion is missing. The data contain approximately 350,000 clones, around 83% of them seen just once; the ten biggest clones take up 2.5% to 3%. The sample was peripheral blood. The rearrangement links TRBV6-5 to TRBJ1-4; 7 bases are shared with TRBD1. The TCR was taken from a man under 40 with active or convalescent COVID-19. CDR3 sequence: CASSWTRGGGEKLFF. The CDR3 DNA reads as TGTGCCAGCAGTTGGACTCGAGGGGGCGGCGAAAAACTGTTTTTT.